The 21 T cell receptor beta chains below come from one sample, sequenced in a study of blood T cell repertoires in COVID-19. Repertoires were generated with immunoSEQ multiplex PCR, while TCRdb's copy carries only in-frame clones and drops some. The sample yields 130,000 or so clones, about 85% seen once. Material for sequencing was peripheral blood. These receptor sequences come from a woman in her seventies with COVID-19, enrolled during active disease.

This clone was picked up a small number of times. V usage is TRBV3-1 (or the pseudogene TRBV3-2) and J usage is TRBJ1-2; D not certain. Germline V gene sequence: CDR1 LGHDT, CDR2 YNNKEL (reference sequence). The germline V and J ends were trimmed by 1 base and 1 base, with 13 bases remaining between them. The CDR3 length is 16 residues. This CDR3 reads CASSQANGKDNYGYTF. The CDR3 coding sequence is TGTGCCAGCAGCCAAGCGAACGGTAAAGATAACTATGGCTACACCTTC.

J is TRBJ1-2 and V is TRBV6-5; D remains ambiguous. The CDR3 has 13 residues. Deletions cut 10 bases from V and 4 bases from J, with 16 bases between. CDR1 is MNHEY, CDR2 SVGAGI, per germline. The CDR3 here is CATRTPGIYGYTF. As DNA, the CDR3 is TGTGCCACCCGAACCCCAGGAATCTATGGCTACACCTTC.

V gene TRBV14 combines with J gene TRBJ2-6, with 8 bases lining up with TRBD1. Germline V gene sequence: CDR1 SGHDN, CDR2 FVKESK. The CDR3 consists of 16 residues. The V gene end was trimmed by 2 bases and the J gene end by 4 bases; junction bases not matched to a gene: 4. The CDR3 nucleotides read TGTGCCAGCAGCCAACAGGGGGCTAGGGGGGCCAACGTCCTGACTTTC. It translates to CASSQQGARGANVLTF.

The chain joins TRBV30 to TRBJ1-5; 9 bases fit TRBD1. This CDR3 has 14 residues. The germline CDR1 and CDR2 sequences are GTSNPN and SVGIG (reference sequence). The junction had 4 bases not matched to a gene; V was cut back by 1 base and J by 6 bases. The CDR3 DNA is TGTGCCTGGAGTGACAGGGGGCGCTTTCAGCCCCAGCATTTT. Its protein is CAWSDRGRFQPQHF.

V gene TRBV10-2 combines with J gene TRBJ1-2; D gene ambiguous. The V gene's germline CDR1 is WSHSY and CDR2 SAAADI. This CDR3 comprises 13 residues. V lost 3 bases to trimming and J lost 5 bases, with 10 bases between them. In DNA form, the CDR3 reads TGCGCCAGCAGTGACGCCGGAGGGTATGGCTACACCTTC. As protein: CASSDAGGYGYTF.

This chain joins TRBV19 and TRBJ1-1, with 9 bases aligning to TRBD1. The CDR3 is 15 amino acids. Trimming cost V 7 bases and J 6 bases; bases outside gene matches: 12. The germline CDR1 and CDR2 sequences are LNHDA and SQIVND (reference sequence). The CDR3 DNA is TGTGCCAGTACCTGGAGAGACAGGGGGAAGTCTGAAGCTTTCTTT. Amino acid sequence: CASTWRDRGKSEAFF.

V and J are TRBV19 and TRBJ1-5; possibly TRBD1 for D (5 bases). Between the trimmed V and J ends, which lost 5 bases and 4 bases, there was a span of 12 bases. The CDR3 consists of 14 residues. Germline values: CDR1 LNHDA, CDR2 SQIVND (reference sequence). The CDR3 DNA is TGTGCCAGTAGTCCTGCGGGGGGGAATCAGCCCCAGCATTTT. Translating gives CASSPAGGNQPQHF.

The rearrangement links TRBV3-1 (or the pseudogene TRBV3-2) to TRBJ1-5, with D possibly TRBD1 on 6 matching bases. The CDR3 runs to 14 residues. The germline V gene has CDR1 LGHDT and CDR2 YNNKEL (reference sequence). The V and J ends lost 9 bases and 0 bases respectively, with 12 bases between them. The CDR3 loop is CASSGGYSNQPQHF. Written as DNA, the CDR3 is TGTGCCAGTTCGGGGGGCTATAGCAATCAGCCCCAGCATTTT.

The chain uses TRBV3-1 (or the pseudogene TRBV3-2) and TRBJ2-1; TRBD2 matches 9 bases. The CDR3 runs 17 residues. Germline V gives CDR1 LGHDT, CDR2 YNNKEL (reference sequence). V shed 5 bases, J shed 1 base, and the junction held 9 bases outside the gene matches. The CDR3: CASSEGLAGFSYNEQFF. The CDR3 region has the DNA TGTGCCAGCAGCGAGGGGCTAGCGGGATTTTCCTACAATGAGCAGTTCTTC.

This chain connects TRBV6-6 to TRBJ1-1, with D unresolved. Germline loops: CDR1 MNHNY, CDR2 SVGAGI (reference sequence). This CDR3 contains 14 residues. The V end lost 2 bases, the J end lost 1 base, and 8 bases lay between the germline ends. CDR3 sequence reads: CASSYAEANTEAFF. The CDR3 DNA sequence: TGTGCCAGCAGTTACGCCGAGGCGAACACTGAAGCTTTCTTT.

The chain uses TRBV6-4 and TRBJ1-2; 9 bases are shared with TRBD1. The CDR3 is 16 residues long. V trimming: 4 bases; J trimming: 5 bases; junction bases outside the gene matches: 11. The germline V gene has CDR1 MRHNA and CDR2 SNTAGT. CDR3 residues: CASSVGTGIFGYGYTF. The DNA for the CDR3 is TGTGCCAGCAGTGTCGGGACAGGGATATTCGGATATGGCTACACCTTC.

The chain has TRBV2 and TRBJ2-1, with 10 bases fitting TRBD1. The V segment lost 5 bases and the J segment 7 bases; nucleotides outside the gene matches: 8. This CDR3 spans 15 amino acids. The V gene's germline CDR1 is SNHLY and CDR2 FYNNEI. CDR3 in DNA: TGTGCCAGCAGTTCTACGGGACAGGGGTTGAATGAGCAGTTCTTC. It specifies CASSSTGQGLNEQFF.

The chain has TRBV18 and TRBJ1-1, with D possibly being TRBD1 (5 bases). Deletions cut 3 bases from V and 10 bases from J, with 15 bases between. The CDR3 spans 13 residues. CDR1 and CDR2 from the germline V gene are KGHSH and LQKENI. The DNA for the CDR3 is TGTGCCAGCTCACCCGAGGTTGGGGCCCGAGCTTTCTTT. Protein sequence: CASSPEVGARAFF.

The rearrangement joins TRBV19 to TRBJ1-1, with D possibly being TRBD1 (6 bases). This CDR3 contains 11 residues. Germline CDR1 reads LNHDA; CDR2 reads SQIVND (reference sequence). The V and J ends lost 5 bases and 5 bases respectively, with 6 bases between them. The CDR3 protein is CASSGQTEAFF. CDR3 DNA: TGTGCCAGTAGTGGACAGACTGAAGCTTTCTTT.

This clone was counted only a few times. V gene TRBV27 combines with J gene TRBJ2-7; 11 nucleotides agree with TRBD1. J lost 1 base, V lost 5 bases, and 4 bases had no gene match. The germline V gene encodes CDR1 MNHEY and CDR2 SMNVEV (reference sequence). The CDR3 spans 15 residues. The CDR3 protein is CASSTRDRGSYEQYF. The DNA for the CDR3 is TGTGCCAGCAGTACCCGGGACAGGGGGTCCTACGAGCAGTACTTC.

The rearrangement joins TRBV27 to TRBJ2-1; D is possibly TRBD2 (6 bases). This CDR3 is built from 14 residues. The germline CDR1 and CDR2 sequences are MNHEY and SMNVEV (reference sequence). The ends were cut back, 6 bases at V and 9 bases at J, with 18 bases in the middle. In DNA, the CDR3 is TGTGCCAGCAGATCTTCCGGGGGTCCCAGTGAGCAGTTCTTC. Its translation: CASRSSGGPSEQFF.

The chain employs TRBV28 and TRBJ2-4; 7 nucleotides line up with TRBD1. CDR1 MDHEN and CDR2 SYDVKM come from the germline V gene. The CDR3 totals 14 residues. The trim removed 4 bases at V and 9 bases at J, leaving 9 bases unmatched. Here the CDR3 DNA reads TGTGCCAGCAGTTCCGGGACAGTCGCAACCATTCAGTACTTC. Translating gives CASSSGTVATIQYF.

This chain joins TRBV5-8 and TRBJ1-4; D is undetermined. This CDR3 is 15 amino acids long. Trimming left V 0 bases short and J 6 bases short, with 12 bases between. Germline CDR1 and CDR2: SGHTS and YDEGEE. The CDR3 DNA reads as TGTGCCAGCAGCTTGGCGCCTCCTGGAGATGAAAAACTGTTTTTT. Amino acid sequence: CASSLAPPGDEKLFF.

Regarding this clone: The junction does not match germline at one end; this may be a read error. The chain recombines TRBV2 with TRBJ1-1; a possible D gene is TRBD1 (6 bases). The V gene's germline CDR1 is SNHLY and CDR2 FYNNEI. The CDR3 has 15 residues. CDR3 nucleotides: TGTGCCAGCAGTGACCAGGGGAGATCGAACGCTGAAGCTTTCTTT. Encoded protein: CASSDQGRSNAEAFF.

Remarks on this clone: The same CDR3 is also encoded by other DNA sequences in this sample. V gene TRBV18 combines with J gene TRBJ1-4; the D is unclear. V was pared by 3 bases and J by 0 bases, with 5 bases between. In germline, CDR1 is KGHSH, CDR2 LQKENI. This CDR3 is built from 14 residues. CDR3 residues: CASSPVATNEKLFF. For the CDR3, the DNA is TGTGCCAGCTCACCCGTCGCAACTAATGAAAAACTGTTTTTT.

This chain links TRBV5-1 with TRBJ2-5; 12 nucleotides line up with TRBD2. With V trimmed by 4 bases and J by 4 bases, 2 bases remained unmatched. The CDR3 loop spans 14 amino acids. Germline V gene sequence: CDR1 SGHRS, CDR2 YFSETQ. CDR3 sequence (DNA): TGCGCCAGCAGCCCACTAGCGGGGGGAGAGACCCAGTACTTC. Translating it yields CASSPLAGGETQYF.